Below are 22 T cell receptor beta chains sequenced from a single sample in a study of cytomegalovirus exposure and HLA in healthy donors. Data came from immunoSEQ multiplex PCR; TCRdb stores just in-frame clones and leaves some out. The repertoire holds under 200,000 clones, with approximately 88% as singletons. Material for sequencing was PBMCs. Receptors were obtained from a young man in good health and CMV-seropositive.

The rearrangement uses TRBV5-1 and TRBJ2-5; 10 nucleotides agree with TRBD2. The CDR3 is 15 residues long. After removal of 1 base from V and 1 base from J, the junction contained 1 base not matched to a gene. The germline gives CDR1 SGHRS, CDR2 YFSETQ. CDR3 DNA sequence: TGCGCCAGCAGCTTGACTAGCGGGACCCAAGAGACCCAGTACTTC. This sequence encodes CASSLTSGTQETQYF.

J is TRBJ2-1 and V is TRBV7-2; unclear D gene. The length of the CDR3 is 13 residues. Deletions cut 3 bases from V and 8 bases from J, with 11 bases between. Germline V lookup: CDR1 SGHTA, CDR2 FQGNSA. The CDR3 protein is CASSFTPPDEQFF. DNA for the CDR3: TGTGCCAGCAGCTTTACTCCCCCGGATGAGCAGTTCTTC.

The chain has TRBV30 and TRBJ1-2; D unresolved. Deletions cut 5 bases from V and 4 bases from J, with 11 bases between. Germline V gives CDR1 GTSNPN, CDR2 SVGIG (reference sequence). This CDR3 comprises 12 residues. The CDR3 sequence is CAWDTRGYGYTF. Written as DNA, the CDR3 is TGTGCCTGGGACACGCGGGGCTATGGCTACACCTTC.

This chain joins TRBV4-3 and TRBJ2-2; tentatively, D is TRBD1 (5 bases). V lost 0 bases, J lost 0 bases, and 8 bases lay in between. The CDR3 is 16 residues long. Germline loops: CDR1 LGHNA, CDR2 YSLEER. The CDR3, as DNA: TGCGCCAGCAGCCAAGACCAGGGATCGAACACCGGGGAGCTGTTTTTT. Its protein product is CASSQDQGSNTGELFF.

This chain uses TRBV15 with TRBJ2-1; the match to TRBD1 covers 8 bases. Germline-derived CDR1 and CDR2 are LNHNV and YYDKDF (reference sequence). With V trimmed by 6 bases and J by 6 bases, 7 bases remained unmatched. This CDR3 has 14 residues. This chain's CDR3 is CATSPTGDANEQFF. In DNA, the CDR3 is TGTGCCACCAGTCCGACAGGGGATGCCAATGAGCAGTTCTTC.

V is TRBV18 and J is TRBJ1-4, with D unclear. The CDR3 runs to 13 residues. V shed 3 bases and J shed 4 bases, with 6 bases lying between them. Germline V gene sequence: CDR1 KGHSH, CDR2 LQKENI. The CDR3: CASSPFRNEKLFF. Here the CDR3 DNA reads TGTGCCAGCTCACCCTTCCGTAATGAAAAACTGTTTTTT.

The V and J genes are TRBV28 and TRBJ1-5, with 7 bases lining up with TRBD1. The CDR3 is made up of 16 amino acids. Germline assignment: CDR1 MDHEN and CDR2 SYDVKM. The V gene end was trimmed by 2 bases and the J gene end by 1 base; junction bases not matched to a gene: 5. The CDR3 sequence: CASSLVRGPSNQPQHF. The CDR3 nucleotides are TGTGCCAGCAGTTTAGTAAGGGGGCCGAGCAATCAGCCCCAGCATTTT.

The chain has TRBV28 and TRBJ1-4; D is unclear. The germline V gene encodes CDR1 MDHEN and CDR2 SYDVKM. V lost 6 bases, J lost 8 bases, and 10 bases lay in between. This CDR3 contains 12 residues. CDR3 nucleotides: TGTGCCAGCAGACCAGGAAGGGAAAAACTGTTTTTT. Its protein is CASRPGREKLFF. The variable domain in full, completed from reference TRBV28 and TRBJ1-4, reads DVKVTQSSRYLVKRTGEKVFLECVQDMDHENMFWYRQDPGLGLRLIYFSYDVKMKEKGDIPEGYSVSREKKERFSLILESASTNQTSMYLCASRPGREKLFFGSGTQLSVL.

This chain connects TRBV7-2 to TRBJ1-1; D is uncertain. Trimming pared 5 bases from V and 5 bases from J, leaving 15 bases between. Germline V lookup: CDR1 SGHTA, CDR2 FQGNSA. This CDR3 is built from 14 residues. As DNA, the CDR3 is TGTGCCAGCAGCGTGGAGGGTTCATGGACTGAAGCTTTCTTT. This encodes CASSVEGSWTEAFF.

The DNA of the CDR3 is TGTGCCAGCAGCTCCCTTAGCGGGCCCACCGGGGAGCTGTTTTTT. Amino acids: CASSSLSGPTGELFF. The V gene is TRBV5-4, the J gene TRBJ2-2, with 7 nucleotides matching TRBD2. V was clipped by 3 bases and J by 4 bases; unmatched bases: 6. The CDR3 is 15 residues long. Germline CDR1 is SGHNT and CDR2 is YYREEE (reference sequence).

V gene TRBV27 combines with J gene TRBJ2-5; perhaps TRBD1 as D (6 bases). Germline V gene sequence: CDR1 MNHEY, CDR2 SMNVEV (reference sequence). Trimming took off 6 bases at V and 5 bases at J, with 13 bases between the two ends. CDR3 length: 13 residues. The CDR3 DNA is TGTGCCAGCAGGCTCAGGGGCGGGGAGACCCAGTACTTC. Translation gives CASRLRGGETQYF.

This rearrangement joins TRBV11-2 to TRBJ2-2; 7 bases agree with TRBD1. Germline CDR1 SGHAT, CDR2 FQNNGV. The ends lost 4 bases at V and 6 bases at J; junction bases unmatched: 8. This CDR3 is 15 amino acids long. The DNA of the CDR3 is TGTGCCAGCAGCTCCACAGGGGTGGTGGCCGGGGAGCTGTTTTTT. This codes for CASSSTGVVAGELFF. Variable domain in full (rest from reference TRBV11-2 and TRBJ2-2): EAGVAQSPRYKIIEKRQSVAFWCNPISGHATLYWYQQILGQGPKLLIQFQNNGVVDDSQLPKDRFSAERLKGVDSTLKIQPAKLEDSAVYLCASSSTGVVAGELFFGEGSRLTVL.

This clone was counted between two and nine times. This chain connects TRBV7-3 to TRBJ2-7; D uncertain. This CDR3 is built from 12 residues. Trimming removed 5 bases from V and 7 bases from J, with 12 bases in between. Germline CDR1 SGHTA, CDR2 FQGTGA. Here the CDR3 reads CASSQSNGEQYF. CDR3 coding DNA: TGTGCCAGCAGCCAAAGCAACGGGGAGCAGTACTTC.

V is TRBV7-3 and J is TRBJ2-7, with 13 bases aligning to TRBD2. The CDR3 has 15 amino acids. V shed 5 bases, J shed 3 bases, and the junction held 4 bases outside the gene matches. Germline V gene sequence: CDR1 SGHTA, CDR2 FQGTGA. CDR3 DNA: TGTGCCAGCAGCAGAGGACTAGCGGGAGTCTACGAGCAGTACTTC. This sequence encodes CASSRGLAGVYEQYF.

This rearrangement joins TRBV27 to TRBJ2-7; the D gene is possibly TRBD1 (5 bases). With 7 bases removed from V and 6 bases from J, the gap between germline ends came to 16 bases. Germline V gives CDR1 MNHEY, CDR2 SMNVEV (reference sequence). The CDR3 covers 13 residues. CDR3 DNA: TGTGCCAGCAATCCAGGGAACTGGGGCGAGCAGTACTTC. Translation gives CASNPGNWGEQYF.

The rearrangement uses TRBV30 and TRBJ1-4; the D gene is possibly TRBD1 (5 bases). The CDR3 is made up of 14 amino acids. Trimming cost V 3 bases and J 5 bases, with 13 bases left between them. Germline V CDR1 and CDR2: GTSNPN, SVGIG (reference sequence). This CDR3 is CAWSGQTLNEKLFF. CDR3 nucleotide sequence: TGTGCCTGGAGCGGACAAACCCTAAATGAAAAACTGTTTTTT.

This clone has a single count. V usage is TRBV28 and J usage is TRBJ2-7; 7 bases map to TRBD2. CDR1 and CDR2 (germline): MDHEN, SYDVKM. V lost 5 bases and J lost 3; bases outside the gene matches: 22. CDR3 length: 19 amino acids. The CDR3 DNA follows: TGTGCCAGCAGTACCCCAACCGTCGTCCGGGGGGTTAAGGACTACGAGCAGTACTTC. Protein product: CASSTPTVVRGVKDYEQYF.

The CDR3 coding sequence is TGTGCCAGCAGCTTGGGTCAGGGGATAGGTGGCTACACCTTC. This encodes CASSLGQGIGGYTF. This chain links TRBV5-4 with TRBJ1-2; possibly TRBD1 for D (6 bases). CDR1 is SGHNT and CDR2 is YYREEE in the germline V gene (reference sequence). V was clipped by 0 bases and J by 7 bases, with 13 bases between them. This CDR3 is 14 amino acids long.

The chain combines TRBV9 with TRBJ1-1; tentatively, D is TRBD1 (5 bases). In germline, CDR1 is SGDLS, CDR2 YYNGEE. Trimming removed 1 base at V and 4 bases at J, with 14 bases between. The CDR3 is 15 residues long. The CDR3 DNA sequence: TGTGCCAGCAGCGTATTTCAGGGTCGGAGCACTGAAGCTTTCTTT. Its translation is CASSVFQGRSTEAFF.

The chain joins TRBV6-4 to TRBJ2-1, with 10 bases matching TRBD2. J was trimmed by 2 bases and V by 5 bases; bases with no gene match: 3. The CDR3 contains 15 residues. Germline CDR1 and CDR2: MRHNA and SNTAGT. The CDR3, as DNA: TGTGCCAGCAGTCGCACTAGCGGGGCCTACAATGAGCAGTTCTTC. This codes for CASSRTSGAYNEQFF.

V and J are TRBV7-2 and TRBJ2-7, with 14 bases aligning to TRBD2. The CDR3 is 18 residues long. The germline gives CDR1 SGHTA, CDR2 FQGNSA. V was pared by 5 bases and J by 5 bases, with 14 bases of the junction left unmatched. This chain's CDR3 is CASSPKGLAGVGGNEQYF. CDR3 DNA sequence: TGTGCCAGCAGCCCTAAGGGACTAGCGGGAGTGGGTGGGAACGAGCAGTACTTC.

J is TRBJ2-7 and V is TRBV6-5, with D maybe TRBD2 (5 bases). This CDR3 is 13 amino acids long. V was pared by 7 bases and J by 2 bases, with 12 bases between. Germline V gene data show CDR1 as MNHEY and CDR2 as SVGAGI. This chain's CDR3 is CASKSSLTYEQYF. The CDR3 DNA follows: TGTGCCAGCAAGTCTAGCTTAACCTACGAGCAGTACTTC.